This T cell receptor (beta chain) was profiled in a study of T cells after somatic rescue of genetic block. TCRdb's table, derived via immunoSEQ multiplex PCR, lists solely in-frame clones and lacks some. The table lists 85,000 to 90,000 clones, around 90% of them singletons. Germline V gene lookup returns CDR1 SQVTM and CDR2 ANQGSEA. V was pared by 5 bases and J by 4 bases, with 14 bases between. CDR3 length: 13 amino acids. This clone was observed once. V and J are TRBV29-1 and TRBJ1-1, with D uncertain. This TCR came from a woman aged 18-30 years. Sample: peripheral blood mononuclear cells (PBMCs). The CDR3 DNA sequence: TGCAGCGTTTTACTGGGGATGGGCACTGAAGCTTTCTTT. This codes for CSVLLGMGTEAFF.